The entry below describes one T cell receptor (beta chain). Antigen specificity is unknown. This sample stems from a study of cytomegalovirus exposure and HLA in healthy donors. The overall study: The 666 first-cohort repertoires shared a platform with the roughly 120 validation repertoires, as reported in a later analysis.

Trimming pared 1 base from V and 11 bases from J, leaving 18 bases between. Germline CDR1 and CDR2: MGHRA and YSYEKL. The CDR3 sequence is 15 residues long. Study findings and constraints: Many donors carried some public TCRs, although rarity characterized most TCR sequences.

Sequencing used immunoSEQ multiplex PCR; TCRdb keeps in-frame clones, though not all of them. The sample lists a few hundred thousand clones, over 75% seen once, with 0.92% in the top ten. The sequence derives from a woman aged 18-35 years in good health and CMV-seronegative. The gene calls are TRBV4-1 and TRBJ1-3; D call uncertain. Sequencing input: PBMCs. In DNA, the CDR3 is TGCGCCAGCAGCCAAGTCGCGGGTGTCCGGAGCCCCATATATTTT. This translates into CASSQVAGVRSPIYF.